This T cell receptor beta chain was recorded in a study of T cells in Graves' hyperthyroidism and ophthalmopathy (dated by TCRdb to 2018 to 2020). Describing the broader study: To identify TCR V-J signatures that set the groups apart, the researchers used a discovery cohort of 100 patients, made up of 40 to 45 with Graves' ophthalmopathy and about 59 with stable Graves' hyperthyroidism. An independent validation cohort of around 19 hyperthyroidism patients and 17 patients who later progressed to ophthalmopathy tested prospective prediction of ophthalmopathy. The roughly 90 discovery patients were divided at random into training and test sets in a 7:3 ratio. In about 6 Graves' hyperthyroidism patients, the study also compared T-cell repertoires from thyroid tissue with T-cell repertoires from blood. Once sampling was done, hyperthyroidism patients were given methimazole at a starting dose of 30 mg daily, whereas ophthalmopathy patients were given high-dose intravenous methylprednisolone. According to the paper, TCR Vbeta CDR3 sequencing was carried out on 120 to 150 peripheral blood samples, which came from around 43 ophthalmopathy, under 85 hyperthyroidism and about 17 progressor patients. Results the study describes overall, beyond this receptor: In validation, progression to ophthalmopathy was predicted by the model with 70% to 71% sensitivity and 72% to 85% specificity, a median of about 6.4 months before onset. Most expanded thyroid clonotypes (frequency above 0.001) were also detected in blood, suggesting blood repertoires may reflect thyroid immune responses. No statistical method was used to set the sample size in advance, and investigators knew the group allocation. A 13 V-J signature model separated ophthalmopathy from stable hyperthyroidism, with roughly 88% sensitivity and 81% to 82% specificity in cross-validation and 80%/75% in testing.

The CDR3 numbers 15 residues from cysteine through phenylalanine. The only DNA kept is the CDR3, 45 bases in frame from the first base. V drops 5 bases and J drops 0 bases, leaving 13 bases in between. From the germline V gene, CDR1 is SGHTA and CDR2 is FQGNSA. Comment on this clonotype: Its antigen is not yet known. Per-nucleotide qualities are absent, and no much larger clonotype sits a single base away.

A patient counted as having stable Graves' hyperthyroidism if no progression to ophthalmopathy occurred over 18 months of follow-up. Hyperthyroidism patients were newly diagnosed, with disease duration under 2 months, and aged 18 to 65 years. Any patient with an uncontrolled infection, another autoimmune disease, pregnancy or lactation was excluded. Clinical symptoms, serum thyroxine and TRAb, thyroid ultrasound, and orbital computed tomography formed the basis for the diagnoses. Total RNA was extracted with Trizol reagent, and quality was checked on an Agilent 2100 Bioanalyzer. TCR beta CDR3 regions were amplified from RNA transcripts. For the first round of RT-PCR on the TCR CDR3, the HTBI primer set was used together with the Qiagen OneStep RT-PCR kit. Libraries were constructed in a second round of multiplex PCR, after which size selection and purification were carried out. Paired-end sequencing of the libraries was performed with 100 bp reads on an Illumina HiSeq2000. Per the authors' processing: SOAPnuke was used to process the raw data, removing reads that contained adapters or uncalled bases, had a mean Phred below 15, or lacked an exact match to the constant primer or identifier. High-quality paired reads were merged using COPE v1.2.5, and each unique nucleotide sequence was defined as a clonotype. MiTCR v1.1 was used to align clonotypes to the IMGT TRBV, TRBD and TRBJ reference segments. Only V-J combinations with frequency above 0.0001, covering roughly 99% of repertoires, were analysed. A TCS score was defined as the ratio between F50 (clonal expansion) and ExV (chaos), using BLOSUM62-based TCRdist between CDR3 peptides within each V-J. Welch's t-statistics and random forest reduced 500 to 650 V-J features to 13, which were used in a naive Bayes classifier (R e1071). The public sequencing data were trimmed at Q25 with fastp and processed into clonotypes with MiXCR by TCRdb, which kept only in-frame beta chains. Entries that share a CDR3 protein sequence are merged under the most common genes and DNA. The V and J calls and clone size come from TCRdb's table, not from the authors' own analysis. The sample has about 540,000 distinct CDR3 sequences on record, under 60% of them singletons. The ten top clones hold roughly 8.2% of the sample.

The chain couples TRBV7-2 to TRBJ1-1; a confident D gene designation cannot be given. Specimen: peripheral blood or thyroid tissue (not recorded which). The clonotype comes from a woman aged 18-29 years with Graves' hyperthyroidism. Donor details come from another sample of the same person, matched by shared clones. The CDR3 region: CASSPDQTMNTEAFF. The nucleotide sequence is TGTGCCAGCAGCCCAGATCAGACAATGAACACTGAAGCTTTCTTT.